The source of this TCR beta chain is a study of blood T cell repertoires in COVID-19. This clone was recorded a few times. This sample includes further DNA sequences coding for the same CDR3. The CDR3 runs to 16 residues. The germline V gene has CDR1 MNHEY and CDR2 SMNVEV (reference sequence). V lost 6 bases to trimming and J lost 5 bases; unmatched junction nucleotides: 12. Profiling relied on immunoSEQ multiplex PCR, and the TCRdb table lists in-frame clones only, not all of them. The sample holds tens of thousands of clones; 65% to 80% are singletons and the top ten take under 50%. Material: peripheral blood. The J gene is TRBJ2-4, the V gene TRBV27; 8 bases are a match to TRBD2. The source is a human donor in a cohort sampled during active COVID-19. The CDR3 spells CASRLASGFGQNIQYF. CDR3 DNA sequence: TGTGCCAGCAGACTCGCTAGCGGGTTTGGCCAAAACATTCAGTACTTC.